Following are 30 T cell receptor beta chains from one sample sequenced in a study of regulatory and conventional T cells in RAG deficiency. Conventional CD4+ T cells were sorted from blood as CD25-low CD127-high cells. Sequencing used immunoSEQ multiplex PCR; TCRdb keeps in-frame clones, though not all of them. The table lists tens of thousands of clones, just under 95% of them singletons. The same sample was also studied in work on regulatory T cells. In that study: The primer mix had 52 TRBV and 13 TRBJ primers.

The sequenced sample was CD4+ T cells sorted from blood. These receptors were collected from a human donor in good health.

In DNA form, the CDR3 reads TGTGCCAGCACCAGGGACAGGGTGGATGAAAAACTGTTTTTT. Its protein is CASTRDRVDEKLFF. The chain couples TRBV28 to TRBJ1-4; 9 bases line up with TRBD1. The CDR3 spans 14 residues. The germline V gene encodes CDR1 MDHEN and CDR2 SYDVKM. J gave up 6 bases and V 7 bases, and 6 bases lay outside the gene matches. The whole variable domain, filled in from reference TRBV28 and TRBJ1-4, reads DVKVTQSSRYLVKRTGEKVFLECVQDMDHENMFWYRQDPGLGLRLIYFSYDVKMKEKGDIPEGYSVSREKKERFSLILESASTNQTSMYLCASTRDRVDEKLFFGSGTQLSVL.

The CDR3 sequence: CASSTGQVHGELFF. The CDR3, as DNA: TGTGCCAGTAGTACGGGACAGGTTCACGGGGAGCTGTTTTTT. V gene TRBV19 combines with J gene TRBJ2-2; 8 bases match TRBD1. With 4 bases clipped from V and 7 bases from J, the junction kept 5 bases outside the gene matches. There are 14 residues in the CDR3. From germline, CDR1 is LNHDA and CDR2 SQIVND (reference sequence).

The rearrangement uses TRBV18 and TRBJ2-2, with D possibly TRBD2 on 6 matching bases. The CDR3 covers 16 residues. Trimming removed 3 bases from V and 6 bases from J, with 17 bases in between. Germline V gene lookup returns CDR1 KGHSH and CDR2 LQKENI. This CDR3 reads CASSPLGGVQSGELFF. In DNA form, the CDR3 reads TGTGCCAGCTCACCCCTGGGCGGGGTGCAATCCGGGGAGCTGTTTTTT.

This CDR3 reads CASSLDRGYSPLHF. The CDR3 region has the DNA TGTGCCAGCAGTCTGGACAGGGGATATTCACCCCTCCACTTT. The chain combines TRBV6-5 with TRBJ1-6; 9 nucleotides match TRBD1. V was clipped by 5 bases and J by 8 bases; unmatched bases: 4. The CDR3 covers 14 residues. Germline assignment: CDR1 MNHEY and CDR2 SVGAGI.

The genes are TRBV18 and TRBJ2-7, with unresolved D. Germline V lookup: CDR1 KGHSH, CDR2 LQKENI. V was clipped by 2 bases and J by 6 bases, with 5 bases between them. This CDR3 comprises 11 residues. The CDR3 DNA reads TGTGCCAGCTCACCAGAATTCGAGCAGTACTTC. Its translation is CASSPEFEQYF. Supplemented by reference TRBV18 and TRBJ2-7, the full variable domain reads NAGVMQNPRHLVRRRGQEARLRCSPMKGHSHVYWYRQLPEEGLKFMVYLQKENIIDESGMPKERFSAEFPKEGPSILRIQQVVRGDSAAYFCASSPEFEQYFGPGTRLTVT.

This clone was seen once. The chain uses TRBV27 and TRBJ2-7, with TRBD1 as a possible D gene (6 bases). CDR1 and CDR2 from the germline V gene are MNHEY and SMNVEV (reference sequence). The CDR3 is 14 residues long. V was cut by 5 bases and J by 6 bases, with 17 bases left in between. The chain's CDR3 is CASSTKPQGLEQYF. CDR3 bases: TGTGCCAGCAGTACAAAACCCCAGGGGCTCGAGCAGTACTTC.

DNA for the CDR3: TGTGCCAGCAGCTTGGGTCGGGGGGATATCAACGAGCAGTACTTC. Its protein is CASSLGRGDINEQYF. The chain joins TRBV5-4 to TRBJ2-7; 7 nucleotides align to TRBD2. Germline values: CDR1 SGHNT, CDR2 YYREEE (reference sequence). V was clipped by 0 bases and J by 5 bases; unmatched bases: 8. The CDR3 is 15 residues long.

The chain combines TRBV21-1 with TRBJ1-4. TRBV21-1 is marked as a pseudogene. The CDR3 loop spans 13 amino acids. The CDR3 here is CASSSRGREKLFF. For the CDR3, the DNA is TGTGCCAGCAGCAGCCGAGGGAGGGAAAAACTGTTTTTT.

The J gene is TRBJ1-3, the V gene TRBV6-5; unclear D gene. The length of the CDR3 is 12 residues. Germline CDR1 MNHEY, CDR2 SVGAGI. Trimming took off 11 bases at V and 0 bases at J, with 8 bases between the two ends. CDR3 DNA sequence: TGTGCCGCCGTGAGCTCTGGAAACACCATATATTTT. Its protein is CAAVSSGNTIYF.

The chain recombines TRBV6-1 with TRBJ2-7, with 7 nucleotides matching TRBD1. From germline, CDR1 is MNHNS and CDR2 SASEGT. The CDR3 covers 13 residues. Losses at the gene ends were 5 bases for V and 3 bases for J; bases not matched to a gene: 4. CDR3 bases: TGTGCCAGCAGTCTACAGGGGTACTACGAGCAGTACTTC. This gives the protein CASSLQGYYEQYF.

V is TRBV5-4 and J is TRBJ1-3; no definite D call. CDR1 is SGHNT and CDR2 is YYREEE in the germline V gene (reference sequence). V was clipped by 4 bases and J by 1 base, with 9 bases between them. The CDR3 runs to 14 residues. CDR3 in DNA: TGTGCCAGCAGCCTTGACCGGTCTGGAAACACCATATATTTT. It encodes CASSLDRSGNTIYF.

This clone was recorded only once. Written as DNA, the CDR3 is TGTGCCAGCATCACGCGAGCGGGGGGGAGTGGCACTGAAGCTTTCTTT. Translation gives CASITRAGGSGTEAFF. V gene TRBV19 combines with J gene TRBJ1-1; D might be TRBD1 (5 bases). CDR3 size: 16 residues. V lost 9 bases and J lost 4, with 24 bases in between. The germline CDR1 and CDR2 sequences are LNHDA and SQIVND (reference sequence).

The V call is TRBV18, the J call TRBJ2-7; D is uncertain. The CDR3 loop spans 14 amino acids. Per the germline V gene, CDR1 is KGHSH and CDR2 is LQKENI. The V gene lost 0 bases and the J gene lost 2 bases, with 8 bases spanning the gap. The CDR3 sequence is CASSPPSLAYEQYF. The CDR3, as DNA: TGTGCCAGCTCACCACCGAGTCTAGCCTACGAGCAGTACTTC.

The rearrangement joins TRBV4-1 to TRBJ2-5; TRBD1 is a possible D gene (6 bases). Trimming pared 1 base from V and 1 base from J, leaving 7 bases between. Germline assignment: CDR1 MGHRA and CDR2 YSYEKL. This CDR3 has 14 residues. CDR3 in amino acids: CASSQGQAQETQYF. Here the CDR3 DNA reads TGCGCCAGCAGCCAAGGACAGGCCCAAGAGACCCAGTACTTC.

The chain couples TRBV19 to TRBJ1-5; no reliable D call. V lost 6 bases and J 3 bases, leaving 12 bases between the germline ends. The CDR3 contains 14 residues. Germline V gene sequence: CDR1 LNHDA, CDR2 SQIVND (reference sequence). The CDR3 loop reads CASRTDRDNQPQHF. The DNA of the CDR3 is TGTGCCAGTAGAACGGACCGAGACAATCAGCCCCAGCATTTT. Combining the CDR3 with reference TRBV19 and TRBJ1-5 gives the whole variable domain DGGITQSPKYLFRKEGQNVTLSCEQNLNHDAMYWYRQDPGQGLRLIYYSQIVNDFQKGDIAEGYSVSREKKESFPLTVTSAQKNPTAFYLCASRTDRDNQPQHFGDGTRLSIL.

The J gene is TRBJ2-3, the V gene TRBV28, with 8 bases that match TRBD2. The V and J ends lost 2 bases and 5 bases, in that order; junction bases with no gene match: 3. CDR3 length: 14 residues. Germline CDR1 reads MDHEN; CDR2 reads SYDVKM. CDR3 DNA: TGTGCCAGCAGTTTAAACGGGGGGGGAGATACGCAGTATTTT. Residues: CASSLNGGGDTQYF. The full variable domain, with the rest looked up from reference TRBV28 and TRBJ2-3, is DVKVTQSSRYLVKRTGEKVFLECVQDMDHENMFWYRQDPGLGLRLIYFSYDVKMKEKGDIPEGYSVSREKKERFSLILESASTNQTSMYLCASSLNGGGDTQYFGPGTRLTVL.

The chain carries TRBV18 and TRBJ2-1; possibly TRBD1 for D (5 bases). Trimming pared 1 base from V and 3 bases from J, leaving 10 bases between. CDR3 length equals 15 residues. Per germline, CDR1 KGHSH and CDR2 LQKENI. The CDR3 here is CASSPQGLGYNEQFF. The CDR3 DNA reads TGTGCCAGCTCACCACAGGGGCTGGGCTACAATGAGCAGTTCTTC.

Concerning this clone itself: The conserved final phenylalanine or tryptophan is absent from the CDR3, which likely points to a read error. No DNA is shown, since the ends of the CDR3 on it are uncertain; the CDR3 is the one TCRdb lists. The V and J genes are TRBV14 and TRBJ1-2. Germline V gene lookup returns CDR1 SGHDN and CDR2 FVKESK. The CDR3 adds up to 12 amino acids, both ends counted. CDR3 loop: CASSQECLSDGR.

This clone occurred a few times. This chain connects TRBV30 to TRBJ1-5; the D is unclear. Per germline, CDR1 GTSNPN and CDR2 SVGIG (reference sequence). The CDR3 runs to 13 residues. With 3 bases removed from V and 2 bases from J, the gap between germline ends came to 8 bases. DNA for the CDR3: TGTGCCTGGAGCACCCGCGGCAATCAGCCCCAGCATTTT. Translating gives CAWSTRGNQPQHF.

This chain connects TRBV7-8 to TRBJ1-1, with 7 bases aligning to TRBD1. Germline loops: CDR1 SGHVS, CDR2 FQNEAQ. The CDR3 is made up of 15 amino acids. The J segment lost 3 bases and the V segment lost 5 bases, leaving 9 bases of the junction unmatched. The CDR3 reads CASSTTGVRDTEAFF. As DNA, the CDR3 is TGTGCCAGCAGCACCACAGGGGTAAGGGACACTGAAGCTTTCTTT. Based on the CDR3 plus reference TRBV7-8 and TRBJ1-1, the full variable domain is GAGVSQSPRYKVAKRGQDVALRCDPISGHVSLFWYQQALGQGPEFLTYFQNEAQLDKSGLPSDRFFAERPEGSVSTLKIQRTQQEDSAVYLCASSTTGVRDTEAFFGQGTRLTVV.

Points on this clone: A junction boundary mismatches the germline segment, possibly from a read error. The sample has other DNA sequences that encode this CDR3 too. The chain uses TRBV15 and TRBJ2-3, with 10 bases that match TRBD1. The CDR3 length is 17 residues. In germline, CDR1 is LNHNV, CDR2 YYDKDF (reference sequence). CDR3 protein: CATSGDIGTGDGDTQYF. Written as DNA, the CDR3 is TGTGCCACCAGCGGAGATATTGGGACAGGGGACGGAGATACGCAGTATTTT.

The chain carries TRBV11-3 and TRBJ2-2; D might be TRBD1 (5 bases). V shed 3 bases and J shed 4 bases, with 9 bases lying between them. The CDR3 sequence is 14 residues long. CDR1 SGHNT and CDR2 YENEEA come from the germline V gene. The CDR3 is CASSFDRITGELFF. The CDR3 DNA sequence: TGTGCCAGCAGCTTCGACAGAATCACCGGGGAGCTGTTTTTT.

The chain employs TRBV11-2 and TRBJ2-1; possibly TRBD1 for D (5 bases). V lost 1 base and J lost 10, with 5 bases in between. The germline CDR1 and CDR2 sequences are SGHAT and FQNNGV. CDR3 size: 11 residues. The CDR3 coding sequence is TGTGCCAGCAGCTTAGCAGGGGAGCAGTTCTTC. Residues: CASSLAGEQFF.

V gene TRBV27 combines with J gene TRBJ2-5; TRBD1 aligns across 8 bases. V was pared by 5 bases and J by 4 bases, with 6 bases of the junction left unmatched. The V gene's germline CDR1 is MNHEY and CDR2 SMNVEV (reference sequence). The CDR3 totals 14 residues. The CDR3 loop reads CASSVATGVETQYF. The CDR3 nucleotides are TGTGCCAGCAGTGTAGCGACAGGGGTAGAGACCCAGTACTTC.

The V and J genes are TRBV14 and TRBJ1-4, with 7 nucleotides matching TRBD1. The germline CDR1 and CDR2 sequences are SGHDN and FVKESK. V was clipped by 6 bases and J by 7 bases; unmatched bases: 5. The CDR3 length is 13 residues. The CDR3 DNA follows: TGTGCCAGCAGGACAGGGCCGGCTGAAAAACTGTTTTTT. Translated, it gives CASRTGPAEKLFF.

This chain uses TRBV25-1 with TRBJ1-2; maybe TRBD1 (5 bases). The V gene lost 6 bases and the J gene lost 0 bases, with 8 bases spanning the gap. There are 13 residues in the CDR3. Germline V lookup: CDR1 MGHDK, CDR2 SYGVNS. CDR3 amino acids: CASSRESNYGYTF. CDR3 nucleotides: TGTGCCAGCAGCAGGGAGTCTAACTATGGCTACACCTTC.

This chain links TRBV18 with TRBJ2-7; D possibly matches TRBD1 or TRBD2 (6 bases each). V lost 6 bases and J 6 bases, leaving 18 bases between the germline ends. Germline lookup yields CDR1 KGHSH and CDR2 LQKENI. The CDR3 covers 14 residues. DNA of the CDR3: TGTGCCAGCTCCCCCCGGGGGCTCGGGAGCGAGCAGTACTTC. This encodes CASSPRGLGSEQYF.

The chain is built from TRBV5-1 and TRBJ2-3; TRBD2 matches at 13 bases. Germline assignment: CDR1 SGHRS and CDR2 YFSETQ. V shed 4 bases and J 2 bases; nucleotides not matched to a gene: 4. The CDR3 runs to 16 residues. This CDR3 reads CASSLGLAGATDTQYF. Written as DNA, the CDR3 is TGCGCCAGCAGCCTAGGACTAGCGGGGGCCACAGATACGCAGTATTTT.

This clone was picked up one time. The chain joins TRBV11-2 to TRBJ2-5; 14 bases map to TRBD2. V shed 2 bases, J shed 2 bases, and the junction held 4 bases outside the gene matches. Germline lookup yields CDR1 SGHAT and CDR2 FQNNGV. The CDR3 length is 17 residues. CDR3 loop: CASSLSRTSGRQETQYF. CDR3 in DNA: TGTGCCAGCAGCTTATCCAGGACTAGCGGGAGGCAAGAGACCCAGTACTTC. Complete variable domain (other parts from reference TRBV11-2 and TRBJ2-5): EAGVAQSPRYKIIEKRQSVAFWCNPISGHATLYWYQQILGQGPKLLIQFQNNGVVDDSQLPKDRFSAERLKGVDSTLKIQPAKLEDSAVYLCASSLSRTSGRQETQYFGPGTRLLVL.

The rearrangement uses TRBV11-2 and TRBJ2-7; no clear D. CDR1 SGHAT and CDR2 FQNNGV come from the germline V gene. V gave up 1 base and J gave up 5 bases, with 9 bases separating them. The CDR3 has 13 residues. The DNA of the CDR3 is TGTGCCAGCAGCTTAGTAGGGAACCACGAGCAGTACTTC. Translation: CASSLVGNHEQYF.